The TCR beta chain under discussion was sequenced for a study of OX40 agonist ivuxolimab in advanced cancers. Study-level findings and limits: Expansion of clones was among the lowest in partial responders at 0.1-3.0 mg/kg. CD4+ and CD8+ T cells in blood underwent clonal expansion by week 6 at 0.1 to 3.0 mg/kg.

Germline CDR1 reads SEHNR; CDR2 reads FQNEAQ (reference sequence). The CDR3 extends over 14 amino acids. V was clipped by 2 bases and J by 5 bases, with 10 bases between them. The study sampled blood at baseline, cycle 4 day 1, and cycle 7 day 1. By frequency in the sample, this clone is medium-sized (0.01 to 0.1%). Its antigen is undetermined. Produced via immunoSEQ multiplex PCR; TCRdb's table is partial and in-frame only. The table lists under 20,000 clones, just under 75% of them singletons. This clonotype was sampled from an adult with an advanced solid tumor such as melanoma, head and neck, liver or kidney cancer. The sequencing here drew on CD4+ or CD8+ T cells sorted from blood, taken in a trial of the OX40 agonist ivuxolimab. The chain is built from TRBV7-9 and TRBJ2-1; D might be TRBD1 (5 bases). The CDR3 loop reads CASSLTAGHNEQFF. Written as DNA, the CDR3 is TGTGCCAGCAGCTTAACCGCAGGGCACAATGAGCAGTTCTTC.